One sample yielded the 10 T cell receptor beta chains listed below, sequenced in a study of vaccination and CD4 T cells after COVID-19. As for treatment: roughly 11-day PBMC culture with coronavirus spike peptide pools or control peptides (ViraFEST assay). The unexposed donor provided CD4+ T cells, which were taken before the COVID-19 pandemic (2011-2018). Their target antigens are unknown. With the Oncomine TCR Beta short-read assay, DNA from cultured CD4+ T cells was sequenced. TCRdb reanalysed the PCR reads using MiXCR and keeps one entry per CDR3 protein. The sample holds several thousand distinct CDR3 sequences, approximately 35% seen once. Sequencing was done on a sample of CD4+ T cells from blood, cultured in vitro. These receptors were obtained from a human donor in good health.

CDR3 sequence: CASSLSHVQPQHF. CDR3 bases: TGTGCCAGCAGCTTGTCTCACGTTCAGCCCCAGCATTTT. This chain uses TRBV5-8 with TRBJ1-5; D not resolved. V was trimmed by 1 base and J by 6 bases, leaving 8 bases between them. From germline, CDR1 is SGHTS and CDR2 YDEGEE. This CDR3 has 13 residues.

The chain links TRBV24-1 to TRBJ2-5; D not certain. The CDR3 contains 12 residues. The germline gives CDR1 KGHDR, CDR2 SFDVKD. The V and J ends lost 0 bases and 5 bases respectively, with 3 bases between them. The CDR3, as DNA: TGTGCCACCAGTGATTTGGGCGAGACCCAGTACTTC. Its protein is CATSDLGETQYF.

This chain uses TRBV12-3 or TRBV12-4 with TRBJ1-2; tentatively, D is TRBD1 (5 bases). With 4 bases removed from V and 7 bases from J, the gap between germline ends came to 13 bases. The CDR3 contains 13 residues. The CDR3 DNA sequence: TGTGCCAGCAGTTCCCCCGGGACGATTGGCTACACCTTC. Its protein product is CASSSPGTIGYTF.

The chain employs TRBV7-2 and TRBJ1-2; TRBD1 matches at 7 bases. Germline V gene lookup returns CDR1 SGHTA and CDR2 FQGNSA. This CDR3 spans 11 amino acids. V was clipped by 3 bases and J by 10 bases; unmatched bases: 2. Here the CDR3 reads CASSFDRVYTF. CDR3 bases: TGTGCCAGCAGCTTTGACAGGGTCTACACCTTC.

V is TRBV6-5 and J is TRBJ2-7, with a possible D match to TRBD2 (5 bases). Trimming stripped 3 bases from V and 3 bases from J, with 9 bases between. Germline CDR1 reads MNHEY; CDR2 reads SVGAGI. This CDR3 has 13 residues. The CDR3 loop reads CASSYRESYEQYF. The CDR3, as DNA: TGTGCCAGCAGTTATAGGGAGAGCTACGAGCAGTACTTC.

The chain links TRBV2 to TRBJ2-7; a possible D gene is TRBD2 (5 bases). Germline CDR1 reads SNHLY; CDR2 reads FYNNEI. Between the trimmed V and J ends, which lost 0 bases and 3 bases, there was a span of 24 bases. This CDR3 is built from 19 residues. Here the CDR3 reads CASSEAPIFAAGNLYEQYF. The CDR3 nucleotides read TGTGCCAGCAGTGAAGCGCCAATCTTCGCGGCGGGCAACCTCTACGAGCAGTACTTC.

This chain connects TRBV5-1 to TRBJ2-1; D possibly corresponds to TRBD1 (6 bases). The CDR3 extends over 15 amino acids. V dropped 0 bases and J dropped 0 bases, with 7 bases sitting between them. Germline V gives CDR1 SGHRS, CDR2 YFSETQ. Written as DNA, the CDR3 is TGCGCCAGCAGCTTGGACAGGGCCTCCTACAATGAGCAGTTCTTC. This encodes CASSLDRASYNEQFF. Using reference TRBV5-1 and TRBJ2-1 for the parts outside the CDR3, the full variable domain is KAGVTQTPRYLIKTRGQQVTLSCSPISGHRSVSWYQQTPGQGLQFLFEYFSETQRNKGNFPGRFSGRQFSNSRSEMNVSTLELGDSALYLCASSLDRASYNEQFFGPGTRLTVL.

J is TRBJ1-5 and V is TRBV7-6, with 7 bases fitting TRBD1. V lost 5 bases to trimming and J lost 8 bases; unmatched junction nucleotides: 15. CDR1 is SGHVS and CDR2 is FNYEAQ in the germline V gene. This CDR3 comprises 16 residues. The CDR3 DNA follows: TGTGCCAGCAGCGGCAAGGGGGCCCCCACAATGGAGCCCCAGCATTTT. Protein product: CASSGKGAPTMEPQHF.

J is TRBJ1-6 and V is TRBV27, with D hard to call. The CDR3 covers 13 residues. The germline V gene encodes CDR1 MNHEY and CDR2 SMNVEV (reference sequence). Trimming shortened V by 1 base and J by 5 bases, and 3 bases separated the two germline ends. Written as DNA, the CDR3 is TGTGCCAGCAGTTTATACGATAATTCACCCCTCCACTTT. Protein sequence: CASSLYDNSPLHF.

V and J are TRBV15 and TRBJ2-1; TRBD2 agrees at 7 bases. The CDR3 has 12 amino acids. The ends lost 5 bases at V and 7 bases at J; junction bases unmatched: 2. Germline V lookup: CDR1 LNHNV, CDR2 YYDKDF (reference sequence). CDR3 region: CATSGRGNEQFF. The CDR3, as DNA: TGTGCCACCAGCGGGCGGGGGAATGAGCAGTTCTTC.